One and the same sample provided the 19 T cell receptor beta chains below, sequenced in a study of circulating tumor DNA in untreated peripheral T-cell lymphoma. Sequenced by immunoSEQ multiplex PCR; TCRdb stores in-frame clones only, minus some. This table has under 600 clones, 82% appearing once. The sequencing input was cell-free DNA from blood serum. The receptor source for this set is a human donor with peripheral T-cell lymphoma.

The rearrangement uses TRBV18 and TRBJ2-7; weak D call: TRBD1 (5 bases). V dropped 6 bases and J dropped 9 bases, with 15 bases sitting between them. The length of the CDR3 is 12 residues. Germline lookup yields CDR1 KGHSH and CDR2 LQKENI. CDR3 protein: CASSTQGPGQYF. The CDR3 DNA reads TGTGCCAGCTCTACGCAGGGTCCTGGGCAGTACTTC.

The CDR3 DNA reads TGCGCCAGCAGCCTCTCGCCCCTACTAGTTGGGTCCTACGAGCAGTACTTC. This codes for CASSLSPLLVGSYEQYF. This chain links TRBV4-1 with TRBJ2-7, with a possible D match to TRBD2 (5 bases). CDR1 MGHRA and CDR2 YSYEKL come from the germline V gene. The CDR3 extends over 17 amino acids. Trimming removed 4 bases at V and 1 base at J, with 20 bases between.

CDR3 sequence reads: CASSPRPTWGYEQYF. DNA of the CDR3: TGTGCCAGCAGCCCCCGGCCGACGTGGGGATACGAGCAGTACTTC. The chain carries TRBV7-9 and TRBJ2-7; D is undetermined. The germline V gene encodes CDR1 SEHNR and CDR2 FQNEAQ (reference sequence). The CDR3 runs 15 residues. V shed 5 bases and J shed 4 bases, with 18 bases lying between them.

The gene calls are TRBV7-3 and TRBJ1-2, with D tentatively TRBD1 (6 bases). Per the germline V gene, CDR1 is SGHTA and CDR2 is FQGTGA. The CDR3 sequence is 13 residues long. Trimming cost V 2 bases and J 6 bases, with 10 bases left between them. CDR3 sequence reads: CASSLGGTDGYTF. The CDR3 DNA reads TGTGCCAGCAGCTTAGGGGGCACGGATGGCTACACCTTC.

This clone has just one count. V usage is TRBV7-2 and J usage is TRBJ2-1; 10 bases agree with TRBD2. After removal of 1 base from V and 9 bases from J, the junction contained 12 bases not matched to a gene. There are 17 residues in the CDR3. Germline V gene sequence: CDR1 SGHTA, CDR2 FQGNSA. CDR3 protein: CASSLDELAGVNGEQFF. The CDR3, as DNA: TGTGCCAGCAGCTTAGATGAGCTAGCGGGAGTTAATGGTGAGCAGTTCTTC.

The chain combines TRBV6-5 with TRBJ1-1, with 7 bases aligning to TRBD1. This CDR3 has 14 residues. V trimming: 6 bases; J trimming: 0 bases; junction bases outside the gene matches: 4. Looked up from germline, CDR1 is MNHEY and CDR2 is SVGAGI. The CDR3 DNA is TGTGCCAGCAGCGACAGGGCCTTGAACACTGAAGCTTTCTTT. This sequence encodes CASSDRALNTEAFF.

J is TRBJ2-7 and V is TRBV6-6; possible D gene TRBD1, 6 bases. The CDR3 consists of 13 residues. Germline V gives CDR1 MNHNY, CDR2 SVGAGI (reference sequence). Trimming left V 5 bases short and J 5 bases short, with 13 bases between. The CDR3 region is CASSRTDSNEQYF. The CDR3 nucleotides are TGTGCCAGCAGTCGAACGGACAGCAACGAGCAGTACTTC.

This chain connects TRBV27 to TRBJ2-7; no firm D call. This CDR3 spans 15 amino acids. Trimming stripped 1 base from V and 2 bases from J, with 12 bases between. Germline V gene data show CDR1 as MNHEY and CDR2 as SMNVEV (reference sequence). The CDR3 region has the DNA TGTGCCAGCAGTTTATTCGAGGCACAGCCCTACGAGCAGTACTTC. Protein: CASSLFEAQPYEQYF.

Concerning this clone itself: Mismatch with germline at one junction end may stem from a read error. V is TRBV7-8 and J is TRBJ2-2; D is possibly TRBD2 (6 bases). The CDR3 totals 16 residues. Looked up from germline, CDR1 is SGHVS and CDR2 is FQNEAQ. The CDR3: CASGLANGSSDGELFF. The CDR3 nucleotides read TGTGCCAGCGGCTTAGCAAACGGGAGTTCTGACGGGGAGCTGTTTTTT. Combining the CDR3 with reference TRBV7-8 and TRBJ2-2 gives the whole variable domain GAGVSQSPRYKVAKRGQDVALRCDPISGHVSLFWYQQALGQGPEFLTYFQNEAQLDKSGLPSDRFFAERPEGSVSTLKIQRTQQEDSAVYLCASGLANGSSDGELFFGEGSRLTVL.

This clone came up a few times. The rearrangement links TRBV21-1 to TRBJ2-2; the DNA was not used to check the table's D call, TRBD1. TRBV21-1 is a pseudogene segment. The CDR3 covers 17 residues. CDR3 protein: CASSNPTDSANTGELFF. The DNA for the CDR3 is TGTGCCAGCAGCAACCCCACAGATTCCGCGAACACCGGGGAGCTGTTTTTT.

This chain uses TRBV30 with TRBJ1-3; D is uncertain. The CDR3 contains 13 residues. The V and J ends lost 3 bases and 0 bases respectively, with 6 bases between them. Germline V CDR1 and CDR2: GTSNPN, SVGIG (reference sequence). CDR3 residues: CAWRTSSGNTIYF. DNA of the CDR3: TGTGCCTGGAGAACAAGCTCTGGAAACACCATATATTTT.

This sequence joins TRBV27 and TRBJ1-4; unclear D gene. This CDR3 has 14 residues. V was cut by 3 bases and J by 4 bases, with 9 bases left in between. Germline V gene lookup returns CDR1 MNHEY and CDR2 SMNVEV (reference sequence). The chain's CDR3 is CASSFGQFNEKLFF. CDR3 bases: TGTGCCAGCAGTTTTGGTCAGTTTAATGAAAAACTGTTTTTT.

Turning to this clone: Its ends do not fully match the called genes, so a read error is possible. The CDR3 region has the DNA TGCTCTGTGGGACTAGCAGGGGAAGAGACCCAGTACTTC. Translation: CSVGLAGEETQYF. This chain connects TRBV7-2 to TRBJ2-5; 9 nucleotides match TRBD2. Germline V lookup: CDR1 SGHTA, CDR2 FQGNSA. This CDR3 is 13 amino acids long.

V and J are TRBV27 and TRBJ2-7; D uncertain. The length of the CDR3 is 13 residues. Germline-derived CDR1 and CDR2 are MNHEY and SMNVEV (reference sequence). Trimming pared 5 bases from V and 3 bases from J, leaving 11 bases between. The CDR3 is CASSPGSDYEQYF. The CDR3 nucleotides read TGTGCCAGCAGTCCCGGCAGCGACTACGAGCAGTACTTC.

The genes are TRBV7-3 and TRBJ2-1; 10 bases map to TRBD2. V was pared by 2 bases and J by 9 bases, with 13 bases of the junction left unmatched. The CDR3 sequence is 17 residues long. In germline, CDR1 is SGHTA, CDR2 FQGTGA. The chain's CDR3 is CASSLDELAGVNGEQFF. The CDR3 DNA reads TGTGCCAGCAGCTTAGATGAGCTAGCGGGAGTTAATGGTGAGCAGTTCTTC.

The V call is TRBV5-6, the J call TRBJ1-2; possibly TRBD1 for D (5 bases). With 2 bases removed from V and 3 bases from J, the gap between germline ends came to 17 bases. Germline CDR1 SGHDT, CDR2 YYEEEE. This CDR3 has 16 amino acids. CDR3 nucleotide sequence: TGTGCCAGCAGCTTCGGTAGGTTCGGAGGGGACTATGGCTACACCTTC. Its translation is CASSFGRFGGDYGYTF.

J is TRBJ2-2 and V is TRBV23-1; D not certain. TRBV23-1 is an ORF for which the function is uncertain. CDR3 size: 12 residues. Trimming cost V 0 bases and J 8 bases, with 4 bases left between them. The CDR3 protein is CASSQSPGELFF. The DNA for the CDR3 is TGCGCCAGCAGTCAATCCCCAGGGGAGCTGTTTTTT.

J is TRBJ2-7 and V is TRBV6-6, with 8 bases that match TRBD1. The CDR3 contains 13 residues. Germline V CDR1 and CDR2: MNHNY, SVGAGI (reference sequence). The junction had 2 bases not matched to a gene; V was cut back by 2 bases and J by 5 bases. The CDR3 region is CASSYATGDEQYF. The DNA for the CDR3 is TGTGCCAGCAGTTACGCGACAGGGGACGAGCAGTACTTC.

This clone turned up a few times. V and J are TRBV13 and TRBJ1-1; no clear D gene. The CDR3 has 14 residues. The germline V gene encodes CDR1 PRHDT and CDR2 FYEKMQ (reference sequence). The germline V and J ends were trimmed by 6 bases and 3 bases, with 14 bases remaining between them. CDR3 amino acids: CASSSGGYYTEAFF. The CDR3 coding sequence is TGTGCCAGCAGTAGCGGAGGGTACTACACTGAAGCTTTCTTT.